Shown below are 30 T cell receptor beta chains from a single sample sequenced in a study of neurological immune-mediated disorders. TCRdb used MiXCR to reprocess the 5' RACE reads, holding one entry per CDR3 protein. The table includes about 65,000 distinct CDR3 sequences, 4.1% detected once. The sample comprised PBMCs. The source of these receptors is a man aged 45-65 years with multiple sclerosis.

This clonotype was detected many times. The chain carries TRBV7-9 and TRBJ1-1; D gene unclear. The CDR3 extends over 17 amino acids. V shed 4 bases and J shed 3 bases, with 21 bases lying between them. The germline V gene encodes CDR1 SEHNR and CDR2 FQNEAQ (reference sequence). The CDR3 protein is CASSSKKKASWDTEAFF. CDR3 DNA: TGTGCCAGCAGCTCGAAGAAAAAAGCCTCTTGGGACACTGAAGCTTTCTTT.

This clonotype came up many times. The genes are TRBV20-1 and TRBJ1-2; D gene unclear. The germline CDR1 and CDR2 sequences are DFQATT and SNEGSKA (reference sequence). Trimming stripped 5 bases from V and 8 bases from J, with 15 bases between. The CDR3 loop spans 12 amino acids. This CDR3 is CSAFPFGVGYTF. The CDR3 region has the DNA TGCAGTGCTTTCCCCTTTGGGGTCGGCTACACCTTC.

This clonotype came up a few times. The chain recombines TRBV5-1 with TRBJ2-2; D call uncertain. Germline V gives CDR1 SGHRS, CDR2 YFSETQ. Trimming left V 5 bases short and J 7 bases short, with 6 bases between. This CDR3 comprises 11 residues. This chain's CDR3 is CASRLGGELFF. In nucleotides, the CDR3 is TGCGCCAGCAGATTAGGCGGGGAGCTGTTTTTT.

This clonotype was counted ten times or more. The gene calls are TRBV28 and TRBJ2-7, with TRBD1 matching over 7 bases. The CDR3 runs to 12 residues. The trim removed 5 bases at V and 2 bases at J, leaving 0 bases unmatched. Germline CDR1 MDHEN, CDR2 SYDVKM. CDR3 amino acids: CASSTGAYEQYV. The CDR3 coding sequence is TGTGCCAGCAGTACAGGGGCCTACGAGCAGTACGTC.

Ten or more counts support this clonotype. CDR3 in DNA: TGTGCCAGCAGTTTGAGTTTGCGACTCGCAGAGACCCAGTACTTC. Translated: CASSLSLRLAETQYF. The rearrangement joins TRBV12-3 or TRBV12-4 to TRBJ2-5; D uncertain. The CDR3 spans 15 residues. V was shortened by 3 bases and J by 4 bases, with 15 bases between the two germline ends.

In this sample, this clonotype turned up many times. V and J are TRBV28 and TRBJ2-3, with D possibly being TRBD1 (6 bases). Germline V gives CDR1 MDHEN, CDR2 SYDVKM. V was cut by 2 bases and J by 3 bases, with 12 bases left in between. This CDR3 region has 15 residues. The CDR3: CASSLNDRTTDTQYF. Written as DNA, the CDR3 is TGTGCCAGCAGTTTAAACGACAGGACAACAGATACGCAGTATTTT.

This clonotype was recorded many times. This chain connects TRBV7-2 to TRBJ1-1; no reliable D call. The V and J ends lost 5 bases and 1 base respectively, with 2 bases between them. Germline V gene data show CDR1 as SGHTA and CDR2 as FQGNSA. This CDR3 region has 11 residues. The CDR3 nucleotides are TGTGCCAGCAGCGAGAACACTGAAGCTTTCTTT. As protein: CASSENTEAFF.

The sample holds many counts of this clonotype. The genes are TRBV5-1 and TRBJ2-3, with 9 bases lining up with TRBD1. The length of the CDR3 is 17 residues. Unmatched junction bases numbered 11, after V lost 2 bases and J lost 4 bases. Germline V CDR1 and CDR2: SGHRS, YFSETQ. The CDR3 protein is CASSFSQGAPLADTQYF. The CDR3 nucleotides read TGCGCCAGCAGCTTCTCACAGGGGGCGCCGTTAGCAGATACGCAGTATTTT.

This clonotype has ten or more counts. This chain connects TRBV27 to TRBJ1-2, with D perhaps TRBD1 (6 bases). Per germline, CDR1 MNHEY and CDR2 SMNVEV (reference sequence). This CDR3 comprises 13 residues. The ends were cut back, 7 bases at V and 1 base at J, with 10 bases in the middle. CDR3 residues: CASTDRINYGYTF. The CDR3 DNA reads TGTGCCAGCACGGACAGAATTAACTATGGCTACACCTTC.

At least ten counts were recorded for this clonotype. The CDR3 region has the DNA TGTGCCAGCAGCCCGGACTTTTCCTCCTACAATGAGCAGTTCTTC. Translating it yields CASSPDFSSYNEQFF. The rearrangement links TRBV5-5 to TRBJ2-1, with D maybe TRBD2 (5 bases). Germline V CDR1 and CDR2: SGHKS, YYEKEE (reference sequence). The CDR3 sequence is 15 residues long. With 4 bases removed from V and 0 bases from J, the gap between germline ends came to 11 bases.

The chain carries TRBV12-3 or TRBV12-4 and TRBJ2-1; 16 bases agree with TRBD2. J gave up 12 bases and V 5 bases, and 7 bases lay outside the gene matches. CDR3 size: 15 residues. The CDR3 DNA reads TGTGCCAGCAGTAGGGGACTAGCGGGAGGGCCTGGGCAGTTCTTC. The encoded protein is CASSRGLAGGPGQFF.

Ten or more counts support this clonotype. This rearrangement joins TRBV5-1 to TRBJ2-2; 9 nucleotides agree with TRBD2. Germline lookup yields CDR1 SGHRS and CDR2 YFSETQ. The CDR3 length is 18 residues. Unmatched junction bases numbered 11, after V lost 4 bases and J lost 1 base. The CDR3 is CASSLFERGALNTGELFF. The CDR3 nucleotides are TGCGCCAGCAGCCTGTTCGAGCGGGGGGCTCTGAACACCGGGGAGCTGTTTTTT.

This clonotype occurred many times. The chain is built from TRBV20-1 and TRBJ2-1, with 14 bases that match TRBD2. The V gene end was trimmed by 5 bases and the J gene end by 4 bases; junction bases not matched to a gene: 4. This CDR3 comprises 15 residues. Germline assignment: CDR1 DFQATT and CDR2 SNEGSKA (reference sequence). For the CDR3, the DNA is TGCAGTGCTCGAGGACTAGCGGGGGGTTACAATGAGCAGTTCTTC. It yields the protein CSARGLAGGYNEQFF.

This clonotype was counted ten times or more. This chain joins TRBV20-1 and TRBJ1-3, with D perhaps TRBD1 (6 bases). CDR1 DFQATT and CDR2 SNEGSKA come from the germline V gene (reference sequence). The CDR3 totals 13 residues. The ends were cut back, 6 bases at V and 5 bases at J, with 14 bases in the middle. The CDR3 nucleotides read TGCAGTGCCTCCCGGGGGCCTCGAAACACCATATATTTT. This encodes CSASRGPRNTIYF.

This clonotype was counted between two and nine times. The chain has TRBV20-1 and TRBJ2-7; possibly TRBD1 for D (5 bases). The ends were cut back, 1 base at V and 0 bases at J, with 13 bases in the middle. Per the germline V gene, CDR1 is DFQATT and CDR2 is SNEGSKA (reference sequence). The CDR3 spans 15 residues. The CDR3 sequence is CSARALDRGSYEQYF. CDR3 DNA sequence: TGCAGTGCTAGAGCCCTAGACAGAGGCTCCTACGAGCAGTACTTC.

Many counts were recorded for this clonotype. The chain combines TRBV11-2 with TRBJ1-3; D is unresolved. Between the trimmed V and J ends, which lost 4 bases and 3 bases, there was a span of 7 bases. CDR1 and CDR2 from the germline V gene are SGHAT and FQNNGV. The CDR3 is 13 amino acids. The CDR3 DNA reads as TGTGCCAGCAGCTCCGACCGTGGAAACACCATATATTTT. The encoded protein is CASSSDRGNTIYF.

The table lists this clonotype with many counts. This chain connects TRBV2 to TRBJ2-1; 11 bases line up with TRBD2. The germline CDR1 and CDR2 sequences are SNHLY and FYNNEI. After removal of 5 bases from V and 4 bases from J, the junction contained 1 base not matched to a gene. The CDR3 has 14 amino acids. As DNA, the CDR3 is TGTGCCAGCAGTCGGACTAGCGGGTACAATGAGCAGTTCTTC. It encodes CASSRTSGYNEQFF.

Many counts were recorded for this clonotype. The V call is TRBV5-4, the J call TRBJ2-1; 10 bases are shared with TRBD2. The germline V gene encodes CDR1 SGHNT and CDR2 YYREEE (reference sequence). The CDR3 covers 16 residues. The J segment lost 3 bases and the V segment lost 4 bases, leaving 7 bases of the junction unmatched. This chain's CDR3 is CASSTLAGAYYNEQFF. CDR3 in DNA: TGTGCCAGCAGCACGCTAGCGGGGGCCTACTACAATGAGCAGTTCTTC.

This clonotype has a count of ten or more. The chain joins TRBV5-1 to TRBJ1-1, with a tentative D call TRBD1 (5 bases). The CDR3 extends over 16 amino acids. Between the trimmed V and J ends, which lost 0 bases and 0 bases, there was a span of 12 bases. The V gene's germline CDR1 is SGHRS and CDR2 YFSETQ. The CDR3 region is CASSLGPRGMNTEAFF. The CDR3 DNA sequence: TGCGCCAGCAGCTTGGGACCGCGGGGCATGAACACTGAAGCTTTCTTT.

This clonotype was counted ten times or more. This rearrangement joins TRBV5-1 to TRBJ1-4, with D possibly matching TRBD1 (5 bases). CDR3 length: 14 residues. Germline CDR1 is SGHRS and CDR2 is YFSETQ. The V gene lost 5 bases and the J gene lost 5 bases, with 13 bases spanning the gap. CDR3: CASRTAGLNEKLFF. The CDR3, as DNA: TGCGCCAGCAGAACGGCAGGGCTAAATGAAAAACTGTTTTTT.

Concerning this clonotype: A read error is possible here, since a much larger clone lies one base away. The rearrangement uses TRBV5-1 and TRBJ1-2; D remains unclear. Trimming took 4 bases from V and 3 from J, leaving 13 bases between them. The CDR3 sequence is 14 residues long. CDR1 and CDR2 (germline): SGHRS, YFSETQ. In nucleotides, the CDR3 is TGCGCCAGCAGCATCGGGGAAAGGGACTATGGCTACACCTTC. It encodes CASSIGERDYGYTF.

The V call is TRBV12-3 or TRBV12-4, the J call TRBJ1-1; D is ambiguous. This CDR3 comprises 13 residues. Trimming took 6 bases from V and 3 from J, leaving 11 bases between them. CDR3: CASRRPEDTEAFF. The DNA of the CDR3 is TGTGCCAGCAGACGACCTGAGGACACTGAAGCTTTCTTT.

The CDR3 bases are TGCAGCGTTTCCCGAGATAGTGGCACAGATACGCAGTATTTT. It yields the protein CSVSRDSGTDTQYF. This chain links TRBV29-1 with TRBJ2-3, with D unresolved. Trimming removed 5 bases at V and 1 base at J, with 13 bases between. Germline CDR1 reads SQVTM; CDR2 reads ANQGSEA. The CDR3 consists of 14 residues.

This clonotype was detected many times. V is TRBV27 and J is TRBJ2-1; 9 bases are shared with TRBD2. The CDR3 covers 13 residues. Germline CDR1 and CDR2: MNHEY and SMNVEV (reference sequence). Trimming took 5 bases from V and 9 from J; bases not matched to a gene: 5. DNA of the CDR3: TGTGCCAGCAGTATCCTAGCGGGGTCTGAGCAGTTCTTC. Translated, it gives CASSILAGSEQFF.

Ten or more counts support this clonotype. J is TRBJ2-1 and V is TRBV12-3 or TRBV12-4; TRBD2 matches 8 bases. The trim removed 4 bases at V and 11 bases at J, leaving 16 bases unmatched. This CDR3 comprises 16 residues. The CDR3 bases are TGTGCCAGCAGTTGGGGGTTCCGGGGGGGAGTGAGTAAGCAGTTCTTC. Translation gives CASSWGFRGGVSKQFF.

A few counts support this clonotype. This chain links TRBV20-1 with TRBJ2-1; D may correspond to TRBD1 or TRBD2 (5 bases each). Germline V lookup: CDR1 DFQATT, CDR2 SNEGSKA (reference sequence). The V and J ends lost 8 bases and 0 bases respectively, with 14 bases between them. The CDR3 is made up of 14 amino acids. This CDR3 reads CSQGEFSSYNEQFF. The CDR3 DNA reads TGCAGTCAAGGGGAGTTTAGCTCCTACAATGAGCAGTTCTTC.

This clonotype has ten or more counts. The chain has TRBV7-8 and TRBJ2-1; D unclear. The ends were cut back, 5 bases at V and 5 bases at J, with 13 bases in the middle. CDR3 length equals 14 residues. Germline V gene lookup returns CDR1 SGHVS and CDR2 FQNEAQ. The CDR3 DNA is TGTGCCAGCAGCGAGGAATTCAGTCACAATGAGCAGTTCTTC. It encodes CASSEEFSHNEQFF. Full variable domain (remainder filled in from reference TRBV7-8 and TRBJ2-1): GAGVSQSPRYKVAKRGQDVALRCDPISGHVSLFWYQQALGQGPEFLTYFQNEAQLDKSGLPSDRFFAERPEGSVSTLKIQRTQQEDSAVYLCASSEEFSHNEQFFGPGTRLTVL.

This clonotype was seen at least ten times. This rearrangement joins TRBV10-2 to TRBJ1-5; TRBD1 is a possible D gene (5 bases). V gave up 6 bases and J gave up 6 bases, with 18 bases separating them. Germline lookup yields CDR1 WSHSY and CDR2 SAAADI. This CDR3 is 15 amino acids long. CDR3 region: CASREGERGPQPQHF. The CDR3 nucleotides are TGCGCCAGCAGGGAGGGAGAAAGGGGCCCTCAGCCCCAGCATTTT.

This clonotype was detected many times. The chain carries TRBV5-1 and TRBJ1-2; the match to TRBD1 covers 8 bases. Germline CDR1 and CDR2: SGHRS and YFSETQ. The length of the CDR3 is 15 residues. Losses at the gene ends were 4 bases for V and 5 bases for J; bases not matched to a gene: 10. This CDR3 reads CASSVDRVEDYGYTF. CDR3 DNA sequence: TGCGCCAGCAGCGTGGACAGGGTTGAAGATTATGGCTACACCTTC. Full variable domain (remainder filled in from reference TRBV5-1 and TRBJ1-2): KAGVTQTPRYLIKTRGQQVTLSCSPISGHRSVSWYQQTPGQGLQFLFEYFSETQRNKGNFPGRFSGRQFSNSRSEMNVSTLELGDSALYLCASSVDRVEDYGYTFGSGTRLTVV.

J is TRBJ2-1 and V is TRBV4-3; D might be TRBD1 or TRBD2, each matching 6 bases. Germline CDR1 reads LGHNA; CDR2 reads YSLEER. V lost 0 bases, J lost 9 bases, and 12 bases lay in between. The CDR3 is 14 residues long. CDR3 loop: CASSQELRGAEQFF. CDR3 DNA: TGCGCCAGCAGCCAAGAGTTAAGGGGGGCTGAGCAGTTCTTC.